Listed here are 4 T cell receptor beta chains from one sample, sequenced in a study of T cell responses to AZD1222 COVID-19 vaccine. Produced via immunoSEQ multiplex PCR; TCRdb's table is partial and in-frame only. The sample yields 150,000 or so clones, 90% seen once. Sample: peripheral blood, taken on day 0 of AZD1222 vaccination. These receptors came from an adult in good health.

The chain is built from TRBV5-1 and TRBJ1-6; the match to TRBD1 covers 9 bases. This CDR3 region has 17 residues. Germline CDR1 reads SGHRS; CDR2 reads YFSETQ. After removal of 3 bases from V and 3 bases from J, the junction contained 7 bases not matched to a gene. The CDR3 DNA reads TGCGCCAGCAGCTGGGGGGACAGGGCAATCTATAATTCACCCCTCCACTTT. This gives the protein CASSWGDRAIYNSPLHF.

V is TRBV28 and J is TRBJ1-3; 9 bases agree with TRBD1. The CDR3 is 14 amino acids. Losses at the gene ends were 11 bases for V and 2 bases for J; bases not matched to a gene: 7. The V gene's germline CDR1 is MDHEN and CDR2 SYDVKM. The CDR3 here is CAVVRDRAGNTIYF. CDR3 DNA sequence: TGTGCCGTCGTCCGGGACAGGGCTGGAAACACCATATATTTT.

Concerning this clone: The sample holds other DNA sequences that translate to the same CDR3. The chain is built from TRBV9 and TRBJ1-6, with 8 bases that match TRBD1. Germline V gene lookup returns CDR1 SGDLS and CDR2 YYNGEE. V lost 3 bases, J lost 7 bases, and 6 bases stayed unmatched. The CDR3 has 15 amino acids. CDR3 nucleotides: TGTGCCAGCAGCGCCGGACAGGGTGGGAATTCACCCCTCCACTTT. Its protein product is CASSAGQGGNSPLHF.

This chain joins TRBV27 and TRBJ1-1; 12 nucleotides agree with TRBD1. This CDR3 is 15 amino acids long. Germline CDR1 and CDR2: MNHEY and SMNVEV (reference sequence). J was trimmed by 4 bases and V by 2 bases; bases with no gene match: 2. CDR3 region: CASSLGTGGFTEAFF. CDR3 nucleotides: TGTGCCAGCAGTTTAGGGACAGGGGGCTTCACTGAAGCTTTCTTT.